One and the same sample provided the 32 T cell receptor beta chains below, sequenced in a study of identical twins. TCRdb re-called the 5' RACE reads through MiXCR, storing one row per CDR3 protein. The data show roughly 700,000 distinct CDR3 sequences, more than 6.5% seen once. These sequences were also reported in another study, on yellow fever vaccine responses in identical twins.

The specimen was PBMCs. These receptors originate from a woman aged 18-29 years in good health.

CDR3 bases: TGCAGCGTTGTCAACCAGGGTAGGGCTTTCTTT. It yields the protein CSVVNQGRAFF. J is TRBJ1-1 and V is TRBV29-1, with a possible D match to TRBD1 (5 bases). CDR3 length: 11 amino acids. Germline lookup yields CDR1 SQVTM and CDR2 ANQGSEA. Trimming pared 4 bases from V and 11 bases from J, leaving 14 bases between.

This clonotype was recorded a few times. V usage is TRBV20-1 and J usage is TRBJ2-1; 9 positions agree with TRBD1. The CDR3 is 15 residues long. J lost 7 bases, V lost 0 bases, and 7 bases had no gene match. CDR1 is DFQATT, CDR2 SNEGSKA, per germline (reference sequence). The CDR3 loop reads CSARDPDRGGNEQFF. CDR3 DNA sequence: TGCAGTGCTAGAGATCCGGACAGGGGTGGTAATGAGCAGTTCTTC.

The chain has TRBV6-2 or TRBV6-3 and TRBJ2-4; 10 nucleotides align to TRBD2. The J segment lost 0 bases and the V segment lost 2 bases, leaving 7 bases of the junction unmatched. Per germline, CDR1 MNHEY and CDR2 SVGEGT. The CDR3 totals 18 residues. CDR3: CASSYVIAGGLAKNIQYF. In DNA form, the CDR3 reads TGTGCCAGCAGTTACGTGATAGCGGGAGGATTAGCCAAAAACATTCAGTACTTC.

The chain has TRBV27 and TRBJ2-1, with 9 bases lining up with TRBD1. V was pared by 0 bases and J by 3 bases, with 9 bases of the junction left unmatched. This CDR3 is 18 amino acids long. Germline V gene data show CDR1 as MNHEY and CDR2 as SMNVEV (reference sequence). The CDR3 coding sequence is TGTGCCAGCAGTTTATCGACTTTTGGGACAGGGCTCTACAATGAGCAGTTCTTC. Its protein product is CASSLSTFGTGLYNEQFF.

The V gene is TRBV19, the J gene TRBJ2-5, with 9 nucleotides matching TRBD1. V gave up 3 bases and J gave up 5 bases; unmatched junction bases: 13. The CDR3 length is 17 residues. The V gene's germline CDR1 is LNHDA and CDR2 SQIVND (reference sequence). The CDR3 loop is CASSIVRSGTGLETQYF. The DNA for the CDR3 is TGTGCCAGTAGTATTGTCCGATCGGGGACAGGGTTGGAGACCCAGTACTTC.

This clonotype was seen at least ten times. The chain combines TRBV7-3 with TRBJ1-1; the D gene is possibly TRBD1 (5 bases). This CDR3 comprises 13 residues. CDR1 and CDR2 from the germline V gene are SGHTA and FQGTGA. The V gene lost 4 bases and the J gene lost 3 bases, with 9 bases spanning the gap. CDR3 DNA sequence: TGTGCCAGCAGCTCGGGGGACCACACTGAAGCTTTCTTT. Encoded protein: CASSSGDHTEAFF.

This clonotype appeared once. The V and J genes are TRBV20-1 and TRBJ2-3; perhaps TRBD1 as D (6 bases). Germline CDR1 and CDR2: DFQATT and SNEGSKA (reference sequence). This CDR3 contains 14 residues. V lost 3 bases to trimming and J lost 0 bases, with 10 bases between them. CDR3 coding DNA: TGCAGTGCTAGGACAGGAATTAGCACAGATACGCAGTATTTT. Translated, it gives CSARTGISTDTQYF.

The chain is built from TRBV7-6 and TRBJ2-7; TRBD2 matches 7 bases. With V trimmed by 5 bases and J by 0 bases, 7 bases remained unmatched. CDR1 and CDR2 from the germline V gene are SGHVS and FNYEAQ. The CDR3 contains 15 residues. CDR3 protein: CASSGGESASYEQYF. The CDR3 DNA is TGTGCCAGCAGCGGGGGGGAGTCTGCCTCCTACGAGCAGTACTTC.

This clonotype has only a few counts. The chain recombines TRBV12-3 or TRBV12-4 with TRBJ2-7, with D possibly being TRBD2 (6 bases). Between the trimmed V and J ends, which lost 3 bases and 5 bases, there was a span of 20 bases. CDR3 length equals 16 residues. CDR3 coding DNA: TGTGCCAGCAGTTTCCCCACCGGGACTGCGAACCACGAGCAGTACTTC. Amino acid sequence: CASSFPTGTANHEQYF.

The chain joins TRBV6-2 or TRBV6-3 to TRBJ2-7, with a possible D match to TRBD2 (9 bases). The ends were cut back, 6 bases at V and 0 bases at J, with 30 bases in the middle. This CDR3 has 20 residues. Germline assignment: CDR1 MNHEY and CDR2 SVGEGT. The CDR3 coding sequence is TGTGCCAGCAGAAAACCGACAGGGGAGGGGGCTAGCGGGACCTCCTACGAGCAGTACTTC. Translating it yields CASRKPTGEGASGTSYEQYF.

This clonotype was observed a handful of times. The J gene is TRBJ2-5, the V gene TRBV27; TRBD2 might be the D (6 bases). The CDR3 is 15 amino acids. CDR1 is MNHEY, CDR2 SMNVEV, per germline (reference sequence). Trimming took 5 bases from V and 6 from J, leaving 19 bases between them. The CDR3 loop reads CASSPQLAPGKTQYF. For the CDR3, the DNA is TGTGCCAGCAGTCCCCAACTAGCACCTGGGAAGACCCAGTACTTC.

In this sample, this clonotype turned up a few times. CDR3 in amino acids: CASSLVPSSGGNEQYF. The CDR3 DNA reads TGTGCCAGCAGCTTAGTCCCCTCTAGCGGGGGGAACGAGCAGTACTTC. This chain links TRBV7-8 with TRBJ2-7; TRBD2 matches at 11 bases. The V gene's germline CDR1 is SGHVS and CDR2 FQNEAQ. The CDR3 sequence is 16 residues long. J gave up 5 bases and V 1 base, and 7 bases lay outside the gene matches.

This clonotype has a handful of counts. V and J are TRBV4-3 and TRBJ2-1; TRBD2 might be the D (5 bases). The CDR3 length is 16 residues. The germline gives CDR1 LGHNA, CDR2 YSLEER. Trimming shortened V by 1 base and J by 0 bases, and 10 bases separated the two germline ends. CDR3 sequence: CASSQVLGSSYNEQFF. The CDR3 DNA follows: TGCGCCAGCAGCCAAGTATTGGGGAGCTCCTACAATGAGCAGTTCTTC.

V gene TRBV14 combines with J gene TRBJ2-1; 8 bases map to TRBD1. The CDR3 totals 16 residues. Germline V gene sequence: CDR1 SGHDN, CDR2 FVKESK. V gave up 4 bases and J gave up 9 bases; unmatched junction bases: 14. The CDR3 nucleotides are TGTGCCAGCAGCCCAAATCCGGGACAGGACATCCTTGAGCAGTTCTTC. Encoded protein: CASSPNPGQDILEQFF.

This rearrangement joins TRBV4-3 to TRBJ2-2; TRBD2 matches at 8 bases. Germline V CDR1 and CDR2: LGHNA, YSLEER. With 0 bases clipped from V and 7 bases from J, the junction kept 10 bases outside the gene matches. The length of the CDR3 is 17 residues. The DNA for the CDR3 is TGCGCCAGCAGCCAAGAGGTGACGGGAGGGCCCGGCGGGGAGCTGTTTTTT. As protein: CASSQEVTGGPGGELFF.

This clonotype was counted a few times. V gene TRBV6-5 combines with J gene TRBJ2-3; D call uncertain. This CDR3 is built from 13 residues. V lost 0 bases and J lost 5, with 6 bases in between. Germline V CDR1 and CDR2: MNHEY, SVGAGI. The CDR3 bases are TGTGCCAGCAGTTACTCTTGGAAAGATACGCAGTATTTT. This translates into CASSYSWKDTQYF.

Worth noting for this clonotype: A much larger clone is a single base away; this may be a read error. The rearrangement uses TRBV11-2 and TRBJ2-6, with D possibly being TRBD2 (6 bases). The CDR3 extends over 21 amino acids. Germline V gene sequence: CDR1 SGHAT, CDR2 FQNNGV. The CDR3 DNA sequence: TGTGCCAGCAGCCGGAGGGCCTTTCCAAATTCCTTTAGTGCTGGGGCCGACGTCCTGACTTTC. Protein sequence: CASSRRAFPNSFSAGADVLTF.

This clonotype was recorded a few times. This chain joins TRBV5-1 and TRBJ2-5; no reliable D call. Germline V gene sequence: CDR1 SGHRS, CDR2 YFSETQ. The V gene lost 4 bases and the J gene lost 5 bases, with 18 bases spanning the gap. This CDR3 is built from 15 residues. CDR3 in DNA: TGCGCCAGCAGCCCTCTGGGTGGTTCGAGGGAGACCCAGTACTTC. Translated: CASSPLGGSRETQYF.

This clonotype has more than one count but fewer than ten. The chain has TRBV7-9 and TRBJ2-7; TRBD1 matches at 9 bases. After removal of 5 bases from V and 6 bases from J, the junction contained 11 bases not matched to a gene. CDR1 SEHNR and CDR2 FQNEAQ come from the germline V gene (reference sequence). The CDR3 covers 15 residues. CDR3: CASSIAGTGRSEQYF. The CDR3 DNA is TGTGCCAGCAGCATTGCCGGGACAGGGAGAAGCGAGCAGTACTTC.

V usage is TRBV11-2 and J usage is TRBJ2-7, with D possibly being TRBD2 (5 bases). V was shortened by 1 base and J by 0 bases, with 10 bases between the two germline ends. Germline CDR1 reads SGHAT; CDR2 reads FQNNGV. The CDR3 has 15 residues. As DNA, the CDR3 is TGTGCCAGCAGCTTAGGACTAACCAACTCCTACGAGCAGTACTTC. Translation gives CASSLGLTNSYEQYF.

This clonotype was observed a handful of times. V gene TRBV2 combines with J gene TRBJ2-5, with TRBD2 as a possible D gene (7 bases). The germline CDR1 and CDR2 sequences are SNHLY and FYNNEI. The germline V and J ends were trimmed by 6 bases and 5 bases, with 13 bases remaining between them. The CDR3 runs 13 residues. The CDR3 DNA reads as TGTGCCAGCAGAGGGGGGGCCCCGGAGACCCAGTACTTC. Protein sequence: CASRGGAPETQYF.

The table lists this clonotype with a few counts. V and J are TRBV11-2 and TRBJ2-2; possible D gene TRBD1, 6 bases. V lost 3 bases and J 3 bases, leaving 14 bases between the germline ends. CDR3 length: 16 amino acids. The germline V gene encodes CDR1 SGHAT and CDR2 FQNNGV. The CDR3 loop is CASSFEATGYTGELFF. DNA of the CDR3: TGTGCCAGCAGCTTTGAGGCGACAGGTTACACCGGGGAGCTGTTTTTT.

This clonotype turned up a few times. The rearrangement uses TRBV27 and TRBJ2-7; 7 positions match TRBD1. The CDR3 consists of 14 residues. CDR1 MNHEY and CDR2 SMNVEV come from the germline V gene (reference sequence). V dropped 6 bases and J dropped 2; count of bases not matched to a gene: 7. The CDR3 spells CASSQDRDTYEQYF. The CDR3, as DNA: TGTGCCAGCAGCCAAGACAGGGACACCTACGAGCAGTACTTC.

This clonotype was counted between two and nine times. The chain employs TRBV6-1 and TRBJ1-2; TRBD1 is a possible D gene (5 bases). Per the germline V gene, CDR1 is MNHNS and CDR2 is SASEGT. This CDR3 spans 16 amino acids. The germline V and J ends were trimmed by 0 bases and 8 bases, with 19 bases remaining between them. The CDR3 region has the DNA TGTGCCAGCAGTGAAGCGGGGGGGGACGCCTGGAGGGGCTACACCTTC. Translated, it gives CASSEAGGDAWRGYTF.

In this sample, this clonotype turned up a few times. The chain is built from TRBV3-1 and TRBJ2-1; D is perhaps TRBD1 or TRBD2 (6 bases each). V shed 1 base and J shed 1 base, with 14 bases lying between them. The germline gives CDR1 LGHDT, CDR2 YNNKEL (reference sequence). The CDR3 totals 17 residues. The CDR3 region has the DNA TGTGCCAGCAGCCAAGGGGGGCTCGGGAGTTCCTACAATGAGCAGTTCTTC. Translation gives CASSQGGLGSSYNEQFF.

This rearrangement joins TRBV7-2 to TRBJ2-7, with D perhaps matching TRBD1 (5 bases). This CDR3 comprises 11 residues. Trimming removed 8 bases from V and 5 bases from J, with 10 bases in between. Germline values: CDR1 SGHTA, CDR2 FQGNSA. CDR3 sequence: CASRDSHEQYF. Here the CDR3 DNA reads TGTGCCAGCCGAGACAGTCACGAGCAGTACTTC.

This clonotype showed up many times. The J gene is TRBJ2-1, the V gene TRBV4-2; TRBD2 agrees at 7 bases. Germline V gene sequence: CDR1 LGHNA, CDR2 YNFKEQ. J was trimmed by 1 base and V by 4 bases; bases with no gene match: 1. The CDR3 length is 14 residues. This chain's CDR3 is CASSRGSSYNEQFF. In nucleotides, the CDR3 is TGTGCCAGCAGCCGCGGGAGTTCCTACAATGAGCAGTTCTTC.

This clonotype was detected ten times or more. The chain has TRBV19 and TRBJ2-4; the D gene is possibly TRBD1 (6 bases). From germline, CDR1 is LNHDA and CDR2 SQIVND (reference sequence). With 10 bases removed from V and 3 bases from J, the gap between germline ends came to 22 bases. The CDR3 is 16 residues long. The CDR3 sequence: CATSFLQGPGKNIQYF. The CDR3 DNA follows: TGTGCCACCTCCTTCCTACAGGGCCCTGGCAAAAACATTCAGTACTTC.

The chain combines TRBV3-1 with TRBJ1-5; D call uncertain. This CDR3 has 15 amino acids. Germline lookup yields CDR1 LGHDT and CDR2 YNNKEL (reference sequence). The germline V and J ends were trimmed by 4 bases and 2 bases, with 12 bases remaining between them. The CDR3, as DNA: TGTGCCAGCAGCCCCGGTATCTGGGGCAATCAGCCCCAGCATTTT. It translates to CASSPGIWGNQPQHF. The full variable domain, its missing parts supplied by reference TRBV3-1 and TRBJ1-5, is DTAVSQTPKYLVTQMGNDKSIKCEQNLGHDTMYWYKQDSKKFLKIMFSYNNKELIINETVPNRFSPKSPDKAHLNLHINSLELGDSAVYFCASSPGIWGNQPQHFGDGTRLSIL.

This clonotype was observed a few times. The chain couples TRBV7-8 to TRBJ2-7, with unresolved D. The CDR3 has 13 residues. The ends were cut back, 5 bases at V and 1 base at J, with 9 bases in the middle. Per the germline V gene, CDR1 is SGHVS and CDR2 is FQNEAQ. The CDR3 here is CASSHSSSYEQYF. DNA of the CDR3: TGTGCCAGCAGCCACAGTTCTTCCTACGAGCAGTACTTC.

CDR3 residues: CASSSDREFYEQYF. The CDR3 DNA follows: TGCGCCAGCAGCTCTGACAGGGAATTCTACGAGCAGTACTTC. This chain uses TRBV5-1 with TRBJ2-7; 7 nucleotides line up with TRBD1. Germline values: CDR1 SGHRS, CDR2 YFSETQ. The CDR3 has 14 amino acids. V gave up 3 bases and J gave up 3 bases; unmatched junction bases: 6.

This chain uses TRBV11-1 with TRBJ1-5; 9 positions agree with TRBD1. V lost 1 base and J lost 0; bases outside the gene matches: 10. Per the germline V gene, CDR1 is SGHAT and CDR2 is FQDESV (reference sequence). The CDR3 covers 19 residues. The CDR3 here is CASSLEGTGMVGSNQPQHF. CDR3 nucleotide sequence: TGTGCCAGCAGCTTAGAGGGGACAGGGATGGTCGGTAGCAATCAGCCCCAGCATTTT.